The TCR beta chain under discussion was sequenced for a study of T cell changes during pregnancy in multiple sclerosis. CDR1 is LGHNA, CDR2 YSLEER, per germline. With V trimmed by 0 bases and J by 5 bases, 9 bases remained unmatched. The CDR3 is 16 amino acids. TCRdb's copy holds only in-frame clones and misses some; the assay was immunoSEQ multiplex PCR. Of roughly 93,000 clones in the sample, around 93% are singletons; the top ten hold 0.9% to 0.95%. This chain links TRBV4-3 with TRBJ1-1; 7 bases match TRBD1. This TCR was recovered from a female donor with multiple sclerosis, enrolled in a pregnancy study. The specimen was peripheral blood, collected before pregnancy. CDR3 sequence reads: CASSQDLNRGKTEAFF. CDR3 DNA: TGCGCCAGCAGCCAAGATTTGAACAGGGGTAAAACTGAAGCTTTCTTT.